This paragraph covers one T cell receptor beta chain sequence. In TCRdb, the 5' RACE reads were re-called with MiXCR into one record per CDR3 protein. This table has hundreds of thousands of distinct CDR3 sequences, approximately 14% appearing once. The data were obtained in a study of T-cell memory formation after mild COVID-19. The clonotype comes from a young man who had mild COVID-19 (a few samples of this study predate the infection). Cell type and time point are not known. Sequencing was carried out using PBMCs or a T cell subset sorted from them (not recorded which).

For the CDR3, the DNA is TGTGCCAGCAGTTTCCGACAGGGGAACACTGAAGCTTTCTTT. Translating gives CASSFRQGNTEAFF. V is TRBV12-3 or TRBV12-4 and J is TRBJ1-1, with 7 positions matching TRBD1. J gave up 1 base and V 3 bases, and 2 bases lay outside the gene matches. The CDR3 runs 14 residues.